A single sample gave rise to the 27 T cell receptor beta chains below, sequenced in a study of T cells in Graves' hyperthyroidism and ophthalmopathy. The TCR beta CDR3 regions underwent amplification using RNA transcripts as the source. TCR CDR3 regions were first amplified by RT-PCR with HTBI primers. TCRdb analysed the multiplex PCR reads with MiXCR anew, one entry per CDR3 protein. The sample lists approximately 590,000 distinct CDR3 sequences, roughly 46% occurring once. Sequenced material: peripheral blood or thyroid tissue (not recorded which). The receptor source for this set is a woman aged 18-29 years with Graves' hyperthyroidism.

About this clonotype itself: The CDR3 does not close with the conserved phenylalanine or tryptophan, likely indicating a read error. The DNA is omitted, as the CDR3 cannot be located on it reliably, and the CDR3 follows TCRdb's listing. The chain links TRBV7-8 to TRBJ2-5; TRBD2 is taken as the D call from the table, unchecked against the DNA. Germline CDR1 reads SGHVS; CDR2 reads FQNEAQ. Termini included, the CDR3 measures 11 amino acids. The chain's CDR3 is CATSKRAGVNL.

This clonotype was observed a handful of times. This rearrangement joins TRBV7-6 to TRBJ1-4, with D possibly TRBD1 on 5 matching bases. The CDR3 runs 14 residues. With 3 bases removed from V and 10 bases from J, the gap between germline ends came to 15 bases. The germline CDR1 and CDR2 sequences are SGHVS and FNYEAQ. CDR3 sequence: CASSLAPEQGKLFF. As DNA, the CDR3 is TGTGCCAGCAGCTTGGCCCCGGAGCAGGGAAAACTGTTTTTT.

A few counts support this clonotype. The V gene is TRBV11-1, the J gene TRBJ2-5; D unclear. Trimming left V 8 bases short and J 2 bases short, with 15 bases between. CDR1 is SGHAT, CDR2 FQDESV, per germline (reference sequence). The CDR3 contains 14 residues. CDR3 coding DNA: TGTGCCAGCCGAACCATAGGGTCTCAAGAGACCCAGTACTTC. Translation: CASRTIGSQETQYF.

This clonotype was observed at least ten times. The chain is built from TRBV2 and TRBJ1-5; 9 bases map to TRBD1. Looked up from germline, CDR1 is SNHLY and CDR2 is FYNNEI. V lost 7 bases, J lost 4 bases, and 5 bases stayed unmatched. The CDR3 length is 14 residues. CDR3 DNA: TGTGCCAGCAATGCCGGGACAGGGAATCAGCCCCAGCATTTT. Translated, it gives CASNAGTGNQPQHF.

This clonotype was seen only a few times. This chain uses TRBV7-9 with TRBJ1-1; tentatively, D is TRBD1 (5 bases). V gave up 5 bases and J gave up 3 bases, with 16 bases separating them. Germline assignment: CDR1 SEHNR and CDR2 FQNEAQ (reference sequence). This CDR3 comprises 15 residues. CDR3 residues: CASSVRGGYDTEAFF. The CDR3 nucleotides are TGTGCCAGCAGCGTTCGGGGGGGTTATGACACTGAAGCTTTCTTT. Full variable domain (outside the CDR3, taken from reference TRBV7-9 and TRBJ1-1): DTGVSQNPRHKITKRGQNVTFRCDPISEHNRLYWYRQTLGQGPEFLTYFQNEAQLEKSRLLSDRFSAERPKGSFSTLEIQRTEQGDSAMYLCASSVRGGYDTEAFFGQGTRLTVV.

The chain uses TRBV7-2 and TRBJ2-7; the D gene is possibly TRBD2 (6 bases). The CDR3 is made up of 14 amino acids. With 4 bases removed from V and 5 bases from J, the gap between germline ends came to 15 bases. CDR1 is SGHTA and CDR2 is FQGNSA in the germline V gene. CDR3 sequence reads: CASSYSGLKNEQYF. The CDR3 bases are TGTGCCAGCAGCTACTCGGGACTCAAGAACGAGCAGTACTTC.

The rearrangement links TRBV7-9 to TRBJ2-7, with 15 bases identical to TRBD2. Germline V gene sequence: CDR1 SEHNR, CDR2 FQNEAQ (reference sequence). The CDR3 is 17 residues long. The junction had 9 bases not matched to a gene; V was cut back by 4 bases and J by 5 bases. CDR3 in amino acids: CASSSGLAGGPEDEQYF. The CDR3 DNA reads TGTGCCAGCAGCTCTGGACTAGCGGGAGGGCCCGAGGACGAGCAGTACTTC.

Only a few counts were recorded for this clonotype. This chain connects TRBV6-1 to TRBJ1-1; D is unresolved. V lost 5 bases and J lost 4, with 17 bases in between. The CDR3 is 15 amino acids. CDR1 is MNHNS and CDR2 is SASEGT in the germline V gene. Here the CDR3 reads CASSPPRLLGTEAFF. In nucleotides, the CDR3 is TGTGCCAGCAGTCCCCCAAGGTTGTTGGGCACTGAAGCTTTCTTT.

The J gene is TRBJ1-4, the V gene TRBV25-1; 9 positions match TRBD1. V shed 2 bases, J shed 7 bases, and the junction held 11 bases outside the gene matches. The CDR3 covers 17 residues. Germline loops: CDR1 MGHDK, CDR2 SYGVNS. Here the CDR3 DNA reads TGTGCCAGCAGTGAACGGCTGGACAGGGGAGGAAGTGAAAAACTGTTTTTT. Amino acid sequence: CASSERLDRGGSEKLFF.

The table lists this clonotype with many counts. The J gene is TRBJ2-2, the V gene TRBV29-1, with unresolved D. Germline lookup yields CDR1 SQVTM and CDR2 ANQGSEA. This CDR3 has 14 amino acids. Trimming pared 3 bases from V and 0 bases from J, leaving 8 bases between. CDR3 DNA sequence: TGCAGCGTTGAGCGTACCGCGAACACCGGGGAGCTGTTTTTT. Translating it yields CSVERTANTGELFF.

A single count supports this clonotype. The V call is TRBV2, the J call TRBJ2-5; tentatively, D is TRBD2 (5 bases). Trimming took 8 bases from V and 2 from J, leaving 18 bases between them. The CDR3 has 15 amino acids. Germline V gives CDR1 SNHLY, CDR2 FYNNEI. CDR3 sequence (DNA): TGTGCCAGCTCACCCCCGTGGACTGATCAAGAGACCCAGTACTTC. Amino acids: CASSPPWTDQETQYF.

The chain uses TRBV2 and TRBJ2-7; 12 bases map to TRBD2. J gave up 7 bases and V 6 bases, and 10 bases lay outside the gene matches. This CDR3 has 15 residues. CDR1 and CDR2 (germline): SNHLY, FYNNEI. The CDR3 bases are TGTGCCAGCAGCCAAGAGACTAGCGGGAGTGGGGAGCAGTACTTC. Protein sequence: CASSQETSGSGEQYF. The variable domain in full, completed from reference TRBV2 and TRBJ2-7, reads EPEVTQTPSHQVTQMGQEVILRCVPISNHLYFYWYRQILGQKVEFLVSFYNNEISEKSEIFDDQFSVERPDGSNFTLKIRSTKLEDSAMYFCASSQETSGSGEQYFGPGTRLTVT.

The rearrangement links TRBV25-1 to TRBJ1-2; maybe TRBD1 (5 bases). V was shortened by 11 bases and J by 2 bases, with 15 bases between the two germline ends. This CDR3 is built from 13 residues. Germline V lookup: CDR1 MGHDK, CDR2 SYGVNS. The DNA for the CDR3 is TGTGCCTGGGCACCGGGACTGAACTATGGCTACACCTTC. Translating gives CAWAPGLNYGYTF.

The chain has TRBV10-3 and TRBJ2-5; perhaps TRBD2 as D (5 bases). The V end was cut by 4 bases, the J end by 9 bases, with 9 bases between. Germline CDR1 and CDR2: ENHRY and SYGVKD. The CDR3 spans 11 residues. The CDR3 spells CAISVGAAQYF. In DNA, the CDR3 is TGTGCCATCAGTGTGGGAGCGGCCCAGTACTTC.

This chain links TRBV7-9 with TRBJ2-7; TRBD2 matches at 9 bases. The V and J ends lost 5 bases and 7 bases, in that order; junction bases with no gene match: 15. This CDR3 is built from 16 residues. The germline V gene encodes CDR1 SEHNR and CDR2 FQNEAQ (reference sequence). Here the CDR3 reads CASSPGTSSKMSEQYF. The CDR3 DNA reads TGTGCCAGCAGCCCAGGGACTAGCTCGAAAATGAGTGAGCAGTACTTC.

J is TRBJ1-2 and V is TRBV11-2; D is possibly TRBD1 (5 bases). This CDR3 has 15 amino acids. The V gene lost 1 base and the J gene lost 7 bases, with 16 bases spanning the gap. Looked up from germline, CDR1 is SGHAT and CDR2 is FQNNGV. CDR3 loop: CASSLGTNLVGGYTF. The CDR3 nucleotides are TGTGCCAGCAGCTTAGGGACAAATCTGGTCGGTGGCTACACCTTC.

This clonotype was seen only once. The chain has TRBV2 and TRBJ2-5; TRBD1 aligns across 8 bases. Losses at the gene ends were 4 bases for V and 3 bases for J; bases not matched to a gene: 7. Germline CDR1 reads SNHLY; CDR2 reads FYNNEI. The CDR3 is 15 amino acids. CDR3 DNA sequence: TGTGCCAGCAGTGCTTTCCAGGACAGGGAAGAGACCCAGTACTTC. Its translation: CASSAFQDREETQYF.

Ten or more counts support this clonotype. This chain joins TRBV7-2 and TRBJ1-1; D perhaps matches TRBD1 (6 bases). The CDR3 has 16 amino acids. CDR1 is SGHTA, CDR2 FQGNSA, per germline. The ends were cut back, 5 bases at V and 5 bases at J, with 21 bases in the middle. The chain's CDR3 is CASSQTGYKGWTEAFF. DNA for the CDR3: TGTGCCAGCAGCCAGACAGGCTACAAGGGTTGGACTGAAGCTTTCTTT.

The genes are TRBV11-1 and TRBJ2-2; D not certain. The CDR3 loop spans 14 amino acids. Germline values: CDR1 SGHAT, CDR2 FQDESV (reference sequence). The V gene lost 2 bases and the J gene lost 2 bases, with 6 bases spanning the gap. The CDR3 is CASSLTLNTGELFF. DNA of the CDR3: TGTGCCAGCAGCTTAACCCTCAACACCGGGGAGCTGTTTTTT.

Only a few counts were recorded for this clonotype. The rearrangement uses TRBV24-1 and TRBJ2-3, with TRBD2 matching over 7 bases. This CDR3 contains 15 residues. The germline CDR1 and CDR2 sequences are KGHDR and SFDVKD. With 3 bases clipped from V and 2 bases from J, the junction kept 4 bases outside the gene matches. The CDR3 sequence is CATSDPSGNTDTQYF. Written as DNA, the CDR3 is TGTGCCACCAGTGATCCCAGCGGGAACACAGATACGCAGTATTTT.

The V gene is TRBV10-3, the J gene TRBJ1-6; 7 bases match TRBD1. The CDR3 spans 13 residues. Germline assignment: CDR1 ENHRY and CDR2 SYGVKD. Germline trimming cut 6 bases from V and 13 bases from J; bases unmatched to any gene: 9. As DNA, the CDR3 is TGTGCCATCAGCGGGACAGTCTCTCCTCCCCTCCACTTT. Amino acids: CAISGTVSPPLHF.

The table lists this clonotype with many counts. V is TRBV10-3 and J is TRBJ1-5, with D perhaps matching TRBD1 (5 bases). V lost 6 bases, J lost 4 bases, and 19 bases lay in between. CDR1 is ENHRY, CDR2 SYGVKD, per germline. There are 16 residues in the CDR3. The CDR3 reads CAISGTWQGRNQPQHF. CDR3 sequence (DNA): TGTGCCATCAGCGGGACCTGGCAGGGCCGAAATCAGCCCCAGCATTTT.

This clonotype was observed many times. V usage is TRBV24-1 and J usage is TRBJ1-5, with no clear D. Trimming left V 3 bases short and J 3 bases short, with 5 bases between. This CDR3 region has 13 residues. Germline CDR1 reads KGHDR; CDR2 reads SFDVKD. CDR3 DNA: TGTGCCACCAGTGATCAGAACAATCAGCCCCAGCATTTT. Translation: CATSDQNNQPQHF.

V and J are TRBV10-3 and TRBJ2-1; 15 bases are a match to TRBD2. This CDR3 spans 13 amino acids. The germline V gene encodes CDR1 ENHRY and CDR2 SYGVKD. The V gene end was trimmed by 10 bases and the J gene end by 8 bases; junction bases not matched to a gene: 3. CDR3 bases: TGTGCCACCGGACTAGCGGGAGGGGATGAGCAGTTCTTC. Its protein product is CATGLAGGDEQFF.

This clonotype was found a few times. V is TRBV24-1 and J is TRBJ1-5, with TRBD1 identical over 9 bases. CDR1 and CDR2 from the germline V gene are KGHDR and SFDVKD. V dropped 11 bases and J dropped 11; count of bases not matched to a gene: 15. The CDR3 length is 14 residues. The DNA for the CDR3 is TGTGCCAGCAGCTATGGGACAGGGCCAAATTCCCAGCATTTT. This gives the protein CASSYGTGPNSQHF.

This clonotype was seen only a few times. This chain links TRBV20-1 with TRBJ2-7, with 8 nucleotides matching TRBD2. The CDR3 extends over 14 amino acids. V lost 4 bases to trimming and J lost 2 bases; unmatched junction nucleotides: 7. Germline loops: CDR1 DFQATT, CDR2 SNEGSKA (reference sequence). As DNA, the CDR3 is TGCAGTGCTATCGTGGCGGGAGGCCCCTACGAGCAGTACTTC. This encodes CSAIVAGGPYEQYF.

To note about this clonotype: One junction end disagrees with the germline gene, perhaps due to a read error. CDR3 coding DNA: TGCGCCAGCAGCGCGGGACAGGAATTC. The encoded protein is CASSAGQEF. The V gene is TRBV5-1, the J gene TRBJ2-5; the match to TRBD1 covers 8 bases. The CDR3 runs to 9 residues. Germline CDR1 SGHRS, CDR2 YFSETQ.